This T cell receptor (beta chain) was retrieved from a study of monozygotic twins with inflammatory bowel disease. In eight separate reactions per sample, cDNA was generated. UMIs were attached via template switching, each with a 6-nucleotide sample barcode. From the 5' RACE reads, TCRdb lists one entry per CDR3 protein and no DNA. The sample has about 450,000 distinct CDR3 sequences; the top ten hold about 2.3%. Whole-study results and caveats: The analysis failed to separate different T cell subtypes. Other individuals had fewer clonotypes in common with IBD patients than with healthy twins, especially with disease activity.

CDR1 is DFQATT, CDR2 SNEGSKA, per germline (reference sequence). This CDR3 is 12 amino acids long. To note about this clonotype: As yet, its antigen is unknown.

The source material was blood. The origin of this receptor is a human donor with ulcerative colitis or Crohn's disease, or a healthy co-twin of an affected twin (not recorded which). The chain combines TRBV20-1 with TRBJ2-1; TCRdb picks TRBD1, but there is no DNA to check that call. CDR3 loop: CSASTVYNEQFF.